This entry lists 20 T cell receptor beta chains sequenced from one sample in a study of cytomegalovirus exposure and HLA in healthy donors. A multiplex PCR was run with 60 Vbeta primers and 13 Jbeta primers. Measured with immunoSEQ multiplex PCR; TCRdb has only the in-frame clones, and not every one. The table lists around 300,000 clones, around nine tenths of them singletons. Sequencing was performed on PBMCs. The receptors originated from a woman under 30 in good health and CMV-seronegative.

This chain connects TRBV27 to TRBJ2-1, with TRBD2 identical over 9 bases. CDR1 and CDR2 from the germline V gene are MNHEY and SMNVEV (reference sequence). The ends lost 1 base at V and 4 bases at J; junction bases unmatched: 2. The CDR3 spans 15 residues. CDR3 nucleotide sequence: TGTGCCAGCAGTTTATTGCGGGGGGGTTACAATGAGCAGTTCTTC. Its translation: CASSLLRGGYNEQFF.

The chain carries TRBV7-9 and TRBJ2-2; D is perhaps TRBD2 (6 bases). Germline-derived CDR1 and CDR2 are SEHNR and FQNEAQ (reference sequence). CDR3 length: 16 residues. Trimming cost V 8 bases and J 0 bases, with 16 bases left between them. DNA of the CDR3: TGTGCCAGCTTGTTAGTAGGAGGGACGAACACCGGGGAGCTGTTTTTT. Translating it yields CASLLVGGTNTGELFF.

CDR3 amino acids: CASSFNMYEQYF. The CDR3 region has the DNA TGTGCCAGCAGTTTTAACATGTACGAGCAGTACTTC. This chain links TRBV27 with TRBJ2-7; D is ambiguous. Germline CDR1 reads MNHEY; CDR2 reads SMNVEV (reference sequence). V was trimmed by 3 bases and J by 4 bases, leaving 7 bases between them. This CDR3 is built from 12 residues.

Note on this clone: The germline gene is not matched at one end of the junction; a read error may be the cause. The chain uses TRBV7-9 and TRBJ1-2, with TRBD1 matching over 7 bases. Germline V gene lookup returns CDR1 SEHNR and CDR2 FQNEAQ (reference sequence). This CDR3 has 14 amino acids. The CDR3 here is CSSSARDSRSGYTF. The CDR3 coding sequence is TGTTCCAGCAGCGCCCGGGACAGTAGGTCGGGCTACACCTTC.

This clone has only a few counts. The chain combines TRBV7-9 with TRBJ1-1; possible D gene TRBD1, 5 bases. Deletions cut 5 bases from V and 4 bases from J, with 14 bases between. Germline-derived CDR1 and CDR2 are SEHNR and FQNEAQ (reference sequence). The CDR3 is 14 residues long. CDR3 amino acids: CASSPPPGRTEAFF. The CDR3 DNA sequence: TGTGCCAGCAGCCCCCCCCCAGGGCGCACTGAAGCTTTCTTT.

V is TRBV10-3 and J is TRBJ2-7, with a weak D call TRBD1 (6 bases). Per germline, CDR1 ENHRY and CDR2 SYGVKD. The CDR3 covers 18 residues. Trimming left V 3 bases short and J 0 bases short, with 21 bases between. CDR3 amino acids: CAISDSLSTGTPSYEQYF. The CDR3 coding sequence is TGTGCCATCAGTGATTCCCTCTCGACAGGTACACCCTCCTACGAGCAGTACTTC.

The J gene is TRBJ1-6, the V gene TRBV6-1; D uncertain. CDR3 length equals 13 residues. CDR1 is MNHNS and CDR2 is SASEGT in the germline V gene. Trimming pared 0 bases from V and 8 bases from J, leaving 5 bases between. For the CDR3, the DNA is TGTGCCAGCAGTGAAGCGTATGATTCACCCCTCCACTTT. Translated: CASSEAYDSPLHF.

This clone was picked up one time. This chain joins TRBV30 and TRBJ1-2; D possibly corresponds to TRBD1 (6 bases). This CDR3 is 16 amino acids long. The ends were cut back, 4 bases at V and 4 bases at J, with 22 bases in the middle. Germline CDR1 and CDR2: GTSNPN and SVGIG (reference sequence). The CDR3: CAWINNIPLRGYGYTF. The DNA of the CDR3 is TGTGCCTGGATTAACAACATCCCACTCAGGGGCTATGGCTACACCTTC.

The chain is built from TRBV7-9 and TRBJ2-1; D not certain. Germline V gives CDR1 SEHNR, CDR2 FQNEAQ (reference sequence). Trimming pared 5 bases from V and 9 bases from J, leaving 8 bases between. This CDR3 is 11 amino acids long. In nucleotides, the CDR3 is TGTGCCAGCAGCCGTGGTAGTGAGCAGTTCTTC. As protein: CASSRGSEQFF. The variable domain in full, completed from reference TRBV7-9 and TRBJ2-1, reads DTGVSQNPRHKITKRGQNVTFRCDPISEHNRLYWYRQTLGQGPEFLTYFQNEAQLEKSRLLSDRFSAERPKGSFSTLEIQRTEQGDSAMYLCASSRGSEQFFGPGTRLTVL.

This rearrangement joins TRBV5-1 to TRBJ1-3, with D perhaps TRBD1 (6 bases). CDR1 and CDR2 (germline): SGHRS, YFSETQ. V lost 2 bases to trimming and J lost 1 base, with 16 bases between them. The CDR3 runs to 17 residues. The CDR3 loop is CASSLYREGLSGNTIYF. The DNA for the CDR3 is TGCGCCAGCAGCTTATACAGGGAAGGCTTATCTGGAAACACCATATATTTT.

J is TRBJ2-3 and V is TRBV1; TRBD1 is the table's D call, not checked against the DNA. TRBV1 is given as a pseudogene. This CDR3 has 15 amino acids. CDR3 sequence (DNA): TGCACCAGCAGCCTTGACAGTAGAAGCACAGATACGCAGTATTTT. It specifies CTSSLDSRSTDTQYF.

The chain links TRBV18 to TRBJ2-1, with D tentatively TRBD2 (6 bases). Per germline, CDR1 KGHSH and CDR2 LQKENI. CDR3 length equals 16 residues. Trimming removed 2 bases at V and 10 bases at J, with 21 bases between. The CDR3 coding sequence is TGTGCCAGCTCACCATCCGCGGACCTGGCGGCGGGGGAGCAGTTCTTC. Amino acid sequence: CASSPSADLAAGEQFF.

The CDR3 protein is CASSQDPGLPRRDGYTF. CDR3 nucleotides: TGCGCCAGCAGCCAAGATCCCGGCCTACCTAGACGGGATGGCTACACCTTC. The V and J genes are TRBV4-1 and TRBJ1-2; D not certain. CDR3 length equals 17 residues. Germline CDR1 reads MGHRA; CDR2 reads YSYEKL. Trimming left V 0 bases short and J 6 bases short, with 20 bases between.

The chain uses TRBV9 and TRBJ2-1; D remains ambiguous. This CDR3 contains 16 residues. V lost 0 bases and J 6 bases, leaving 16 bases between the germline ends. The V gene's germline CDR1 is SGDLS and CDR2 YYNGEE. Here the CDR3 reads CASSVGSGRWVNEQFF. CDR3 coding DNA: TGTGCCAGCAGCGTAGGCTCGGGTAGATGGGTCAATGAGCAGTTCTTC.

The rearrangement joins TRBV4-1 to TRBJ1-2; 8 bases are a match to TRBD1. Germline V gene sequence: CDR1 MGHRA, CDR2 YSYEKL. The CDR3 extends over 15 amino acids. The V gene end was trimmed by 4 bases and the J gene end by 5 bases; junction bases not matched to a gene: 9. The CDR3 sequence: CASSLTKQGGYGYTF. For the CDR3, the DNA is TGCGCCAGCAGCCTTACAAAACAGGGGGGGTATGGCTACACCTTC.

This clone is a singleton in its sample. J is TRBJ1-2 and V is TRBV15, with a possible D match to TRBD1 (6 bases). There are 18 residues in the CDR3. Trimming took off 0 bases at V and 4 bases at J, with 21 bases between the two ends. Germline lookup yields CDR1 LNHNV and CDR2 YYDKDF (reference sequence). In DNA, the CDR3 is TGTGCCACCAGCAGAGATTCGGGACACAGTCTTATTTTCTATGGCTACACCTTC. Its translation is CATSRDSGHSLIFYGYTF.

This clone showed up just once. V gene TRBV6-5 combines with J gene TRBJ2-3; 16 nucleotides agree with TRBD2. The ends lost 7 bases at V and 8 bases at J; junction bases unmatched: 3. The CDR3 extends over 14 amino acids. Germline V gene data show CDR1 as MNHEY and CDR2 as SVGAGI. The CDR3 DNA is TGTGCCAGCAAGGGGACTAGCGGGGGGGGTACGCAGTATTTT. It encodes CASKGTSGGGTQYF.

This clone was seen a handful of times. The V and J genes are TRBV19 and TRBJ2-1; D remains ambiguous. The CDR3 sequence is 16 residues long. Trimming shortened V by 1 base and J by 5 bases, and 15 bases separated the two germline ends. The germline V gene encodes CDR1 LNHDA and CDR2 SQIVND (reference sequence). The CDR3 nucleotides read TGTGCCAGTAGTATAGGCGTACTATTCAGCAACAATGAGCAGTTCTTC. Translating gives CASSIGVLFSNNEQFF.

The chain joins TRBV10-3 to TRBJ1-3; no clear D. The germline V gene has CDR1 ENHRY and CDR2 SYGVKD. The CDR3 runs to 18 residues. V gave up 0 bases and J gave up 2 bases, with 17 bases separating them. The CDR3 is CAISESTGKGGAGNTIYF. The DNA for the CDR3 is TGTGCCATCAGTGAGTCAACGGGTAAGGGAGGAGCTGGAAACACCATATATTTT.

The V and J genes are TRBV5-4 and TRBJ2-2; D may be TRBD2 (5 bases). The CDR3 extends over 15 amino acids. Germline V gene lookup returns CDR1 SGHNT and CDR2 YYREEE (reference sequence). Between the trimmed V and J ends, which lost 0 bases and 6 bases, there was a span of 12 bases. DNA for the CDR3: TGTGCCAGCAGCTTGGATTGGCGCGGGTCCGGGGAGCTGTTTTTT. Translating it yields CASSLDWRGSGELFF. Filled out from reference TRBV5-4 and TRBJ2-2, the complete variable domain reads ETGVTQSPTHLIKTRGQQVTLRCSSQSGHNTVSWYQQALGQGPQFIFQYYREEENGRGNFPPRFSGLQFPNYSSELNVNALELDDSALYLCASSLDWRGSGELFFGEGSRLTVL.